Below, one T cell receptor (beta chain) is given with its context. The data are from a study of blood T cell repertoires in COVID-19. Here immunoSEQ multiplex PCR was the method, and the copy in TCRdb shows in-frame clones only, minus some. Of tens of thousands of clones in the sample, roughly 82% are singletons; the top ten hold more than 40%. The CDR3 loop spans 13 amino acids. Trimming took 1 base from V and 13 from J, leaving 16 bases between them. This receptor was identified in a human donor in a cohort sampled during active COVID-19. The source material was peripheral blood. The gene calls are TRBV12-3 or TRBV12-4 and TRBJ1-1, with D possibly matching TRBD1 (5 bases). CDR3 sequence: CASSLESGGGGFF. The CDR3 region has the DNA TGTGCCAGCAGTTTAGAGTCGGGGGGAGGTGGTTTCTTT.